The 29 T cell receptor beta chains below were found in one sample sequenced in a study of blood T cell repertoires in COVID-19. Assay used: immunoSEQ multiplex PCR; TCRdb lists only in-frame clones, some missing. The repertoire holds just over 650,000 clones, with about 90% as singletons. The sample taken for sequencing was peripheral blood. All receptors derive from a woman between 18 and 30 years old with acute or convalescent COVID-19.

The chain employs TRBV5-6 and TRBJ1-2; no reliable D call. This CDR3 is built from 14 residues. Germline-derived CDR1 and CDR2 are SGHDT and YYEEEE. V was cut by 4 bases and J by 4 bases, with 14 bases left in between. In nucleotides, the CDR3 is TGTGCCAGCAGCACAAGACGCGGGATCTATGGCTACACCTTC. It yields the protein CASSTRRGIYGYTF.

This chain connects TRBV21-1 to TRBJ1-1; the table names TRBD1, a call not compared with the DNA. TRBV21-1 is flagged as a pseudogene. This CDR3 comprises 15 residues. Here the CDR3 reads CASSNPNTQNTEAFF. The CDR3 DNA reads as TGTGCCAGCAGCAACCCCAACACACAGAACACTGAAGCTTTCTTT.

This clone was observed a few times. The rearrangement joins TRBV29-1 to TRBJ1-1, with D perhaps TRBD1 (6 bases). Looked up from germline, CDR1 is SQVTM and CDR2 is ANQGSEA. V was shortened by 7 bases and J by 0 bases, with 15 bases between the two germline ends. There are 14 residues in the CDR3. Here the CDR3 reads CSASDSSMNTEAFF. The CDR3 region has the DNA TGCAGCGCCTCGGACAGCAGCATGAACACTGAAGCTTTCTTT.

This clone was found a few times. The J gene is TRBJ1-5, the V gene TRBV3-1 (or the pseudogene TRBV3-2); 7 nucleotides agree with TRBD1. Germline CDR1 and CDR2: LGHDT and YNNKEL (reference sequence). The CDR3 loop spans 13 amino acids. V was pared by 3 bases and J by 4 bases, with 0 bases of the junction left unmatched. The CDR3 sequence: CASSQDRNQPQHF. The DNA of the CDR3 is TGTGCCAGCAGCCAGGACAGGAATCAGCCCCAGCATTTT.

The gene calls are TRBV7-2 and TRBJ1-1; possible D gene TRBD1, 5 bases. V gave up 5 bases and J gave up 1 base, with 14 bases separating them. Germline assignment: CDR1 SGHTA and CDR2 FQGNSA. This CDR3 is built from 15 residues. In DNA, the CDR3 is TGTGCCAGCAGCGCATGGACACCAGCGAACACTGAAGCTTTCTTT. It is translated as CASSAWTPANTEAFF.

The chain links TRBV7-2 to TRBJ1-5, with TRBD1 as a possible D gene (5 bases). The CDR3 consists of 15 residues. V lost 1 base and J lost 0, with 7 bases in between. The V gene's germline CDR1 is SGHTA and CDR2 FQGNSA. CDR3: CASSLGTYSNQPQHF. In nucleotides, the CDR3 is TGTGCCAGCAGCTTAGGGACATATAGCAATCAGCCCCAGCATTTT.

The chain couples TRBV14 to TRBJ1-1; D is unresolved. V lost 0 bases to trimming and J lost 6 bases, with 17 bases between them. Germline V lookup: CDR1 SGHDN, CDR2 FVKESK. The CDR3 is made up of 16 amino acids. The CDR3 protein is CASSQDPRNHGAEAFF. CDR3 nucleotide sequence: TGTGCCAGCAGCCAAGATCCCCGGAATCACGGGGCTGAAGCTTTCTTT.

The chain is built from TRBV5-4 and TRBJ1-6; a possible D gene is TRBD1 (5 bases). This CDR3 is 14 amino acids long. Germline V lookup: CDR1 SGHNT, CDR2 YYREEE (reference sequence). Between the trimmed V and J ends, which lost 4 bases and 6 bases, there was a span of 11 bases. The CDR3 loop is CASSPRQLNSPLHF. CDR3 DNA: TGTGCCAGCAGCCCCAGACAGCTTAATTCACCCCTCCACTTT.

The chain links TRBV7-2 to TRBJ2-7, with D uncertain. V lost 5 bases and J 0 bases, leaving 17 bases between the germline ends. The germline CDR1 and CDR2 sequences are SGHTA and FQGNSA. The CDR3 spans 16 residues. In nucleotides, the CDR3 is TGTGCCAGCAGCCAGACGGCGGCTCCTAGCTCCTACGAGCAGTACTTC. Translation gives CASSQTAAPSSYEQYF.

J is TRBJ2-3 and V is TRBV6-4; 7 positions match TRBD2. V gave up 3 bases and J gave up 0 bases; unmatched junction bases: 9. Germline loops: CDR1 MRHNA, CDR2 SNTAGT. The CDR3 extends over 17 amino acids. CDR3 residues: CASSEVSGGGSTDTQYF. The DNA of the CDR3 is TGTGCCAGCAGTGAAGTTAGCGGCGGGGGTAGCACAGATACGCAGTATTTT.

The chain links TRBV25-1 to TRBJ2-7, with a weak D call TRBD2 (5 bases). Germline loops: CDR1 MGHDK, CDR2 SYGVNS. There are 12 residues in the CDR3. The V and J ends lost 0 bases and 7 bases respectively, with 7 bases between them. CDR3: CASSEYWEEQYF. CDR3 bases: TGTGCCAGCAGTGAATATTGGGAGGAGCAGTACTTC.

The chain uses TRBV3-1 (or the pseudogene TRBV3-2) and TRBJ1-2; D is possibly TRBD1 (6 bases). There are 14 residues in the CDR3. The V gene lost 4 bases and the J gene lost 8 bases, with 17 bases spanning the gap. CDR1 LGHDT and CDR2 YNNKEL come from the germline V gene (reference sequence). As DNA, the CDR3 is TGTGCCAGCAGCCCAGATGGGGGCGTGGGGGGCTACACCTTC. It translates to CASSPDGGVGGYTF.

The rearrangement links TRBV1 to TRBJ2-7; the D call in the table, TRBD2, was not verified against the DNA. TRBV1 corresponds to a pseudogene. CDR3 size: 15 residues. The CDR3 here is CTSSQQLAGEGEQYF. The CDR3, as DNA: TGCACCAGCAGCCAACAACTAGCGGGGGAGGGCGAGCAGTACTTC.

V gene TRBV6-1 combines with J gene TRBJ1-2; TRBD1 is a possible D gene (5 bases). The V gene lost 1 base and the J gene lost 8 bases, with 14 bases spanning the gap. The germline V gene has CDR1 MNHNS and CDR2 SASEGT. The CDR3 contains 14 residues. DNA of the CDR3: TGTGCCAGCAGTGAAGGGGGCAGGGTGAGCGGCTACACCTTC. Amino acids: CASSEGGRVSGYTF.

This sequence joins TRBV9 and TRBJ2-1, with 8 bases that match TRBD2. With 3 bases clipped from V and 8 bases from J, the junction kept 4 bases outside the gene matches. Looked up from germline, CDR1 is SGDLS and CDR2 is YYNGEE. CDR3 length: 13 residues. Written as DNA, the CDR3 is TGTGCCAGCAGCGCCCCTAGCGGGCATGAGCAGTTCTTC. It codes for CASSAPSGHEQFF.

The V gene is TRBV9, the J gene TRBJ2-1; 8 bases agree with TRBD1. Germline V CDR1 and CDR2: SGDLS, YYNGEE. The CDR3 extends over 20 amino acids. Trimming took 0 bases from V and 0 from J; bases not matched to a gene: 14. CDR3: CASSVEVGARGPSSYNEQFF. The CDR3 DNA is TGTGCCAGCAGCGTAGAGGTGGGGGCCAGGGGGCCCAGCTCCTACAATGAGCAGTTCTTC.

The chain links TRBV7-3 to TRBJ2-7, with D maybe TRBD1 (5 bases). The germline gives CDR1 SGHTA, CDR2 FQGTGA. V was trimmed by 2 bases and J by 7 bases, leaving 15 bases between them. This CDR3 is built from 14 residues. CDR3 sequence reads: CASSLVPGSGEQYF. The CDR3 region has the DNA TGTGCCAGCAGCTTAGTTCCAGGGTCTGGGGAGCAGTACTTC.

The chain couples TRBV2 to TRBJ1-1, with D possibly TRBD1 on 5 matching bases. In germline, CDR1 is SNHLY, CDR2 FYNNEI. The ends were cut back, 4 bases at V and 5 bases at J, with 8 bases in the middle. There are 12 residues in the CDR3. CDR3 coding DNA: TGTGCCAGCAGTGCTTCAGGGACTGAAGCTTTCTTT. Its translation: CASSASGTEAFF.

The chain joins TRBV19 to TRBJ2-1, with 8 positions matching TRBD2. The CDR3 covers 13 residues. V trimming: 6 bases; J trimming: 10 bases; junction bases outside the gene matches: 8. Germline values: CDR1 LNHDA, CDR2 SQIVND (reference sequence). The CDR3 sequence is CASRRSGGWEQFF. CDR3 nucleotide sequence: TGTGCCAGTAGAAGAAGCGGGGGTTGGGAGCAGTTCTTC.

This chain joins TRBV19 and TRBJ1-5; TRBD1 might be the D (6 bases). CDR1 and CDR2 (germline): LNHDA, SQIVND (reference sequence). Trimming stripped 7 bases from V and 3 bases from J, with 16 bases between. The CDR3 consists of 15 residues. The CDR3 region is CASTSGTRFNQPQHF. DNA for the CDR3: TGTGCCAGTACCTCCGGGACAAGGTTCAATCAGCCCCAGCATTTT.

The chain has TRBV10-3 and TRBJ1-2; D is possibly TRBD1 (5 bases). The length of the CDR3 is 15 residues. Germline CDR1 is ENHRY and CDR2 is SYGVKD. V was shortened by 6 bases and J by 2 bases, with 16 bases between the two germline ends. The CDR3 bases are TGTGCCATCAGAATAAGAACAGGAAAGAACTATGGCTACACCTTC. Its protein is CAIRIRTGKNYGYTF.

The V and J genes are TRBV11-2 and TRBJ1-1; D is possibly TRBD1 (5 bases). Germline CDR1 is SGHAT and CDR2 is FQNNGV. V was trimmed by 3 bases and J by 6 bases, leaving 14 bases between them. This CDR3 contains 14 residues. CDR3 bases: TGTGCCAGCAGCTTCGGGCCGTGGGGGGCTGAAGCTTTCTTT. Translated, it gives CASSFGPWGAEAFF.

This chain uses TRBV7-3 with TRBJ1-2, with a tentative D call TRBD1 (6 bases). CDR1 is SGHTA and CDR2 is FQGTGA in the germline V gene. This CDR3 is 17 amino acids long. The V gene lost 5 bases and the J gene lost 4 bases, with 23 bases spanning the gap. CDR3 region: CASSQGTRTVGTYGYTF. For the CDR3, the DNA is TGTGCCAGCAGCCAAGGAACCAGGACAGTTGGAACCTATGGCTACACCTTC.

The chain has TRBV5-1 and TRBJ2-1, with D possibly being TRBD1 (5 bases). V was clipped by 0 bases and J by 6 bases, with 10 bases between them. The CDR3 extends over 14 amino acids. CDR1 and CDR2 from the germline V gene are SGHRS and YFSETQ. For the CDR3, the DNA is TGCGCCAGCAGCTTGGGACAGCCCCCCAATGAGCAGTTCTTC. Translating gives CASSLGQPPNEQFF.

The chain links TRBV9 to TRBJ1-2; D ambiguous. Germline V gene lookup returns CDR1 SGDLS and CDR2 YYNGEE. The CDR3 runs to 15 residues. V was cut by 4 bases and J by 3 bases, with 16 bases left in between. CDR3 bases: TGTGCCAGCAGCCCCCAAGGAGGATTGGACTATGGCTACACCTTC. Protein product: CASSPQGGLDYGYTF.

This sequence joins TRBV19 and TRBJ2-2; no clear D gene. Germline CDR1 reads LNHDA; CDR2 reads SQIVND (reference sequence). The V end lost 10 bases, the J end lost 0 bases, and 12 bases lay between the germline ends. This CDR3 has 14 residues. This chain's CDR3 is CATQRHTNTGELFF. The CDR3 DNA reads as TGTGCCACTCAGAGACACACGAACACCGGGGAGCTGTTTTTT.

The J gene is TRBJ1-5, the V gene TRBV5-6; a possible D gene is TRBD1 (5 bases). The CDR3 covers 13 residues. The V gene's germline CDR1 is SGHDT and CDR2 YYEEEE. The V end lost 5 bases, the J end lost 4 bases, and 10 bases lay between the germline ends. The CDR3 loop reads CASSFTGNQPQHF. The CDR3 DNA reads as TGTGCCAGCAGTTTCACAGGAAATCAGCCCCAGCATTTT.

The CDR3 spells CASSLRLASYNEQFF. The CDR3 coding sequence is TGTGCCAGCAGCTTACGCCTAGCTTCCTACAATGAGCAGTTCTTC. The chain carries TRBV7-6 and TRBJ2-1; D might be TRBD2 (5 bases). The V gene lost 2 bases and the J gene lost 1 base, with 9 bases spanning the gap. The CDR3 runs 15 residues. Germline values: CDR1 SGHVS, CDR2 FNYEAQ.

The chain uses TRBV18 and TRBJ2-1; no clear D gene. The germline gives CDR1 KGHSH, CDR2 LQKENI. V shed 3 bases and J shed 8 bases, with 11 bases lying between them. The length of the CDR3 is 13 residues. The CDR3 protein is CASSPLRLDEQFF. DNA for the CDR3: TGTGCCAGCTCACCCCTCAGGCTTGATGAGCAGTTCTTC. The full variable domain, rest sourced from reference TRBV18 and TRBJ2-1, is NAGVMQNPRHLVRRRGQEARLRCSPMKGHSHVYWYRQLPEEGLKFMVYLQKENIIDESGMPKERFSAEFPKEGPSILRIQQVVRGDSAAYFCASSPLRLDEQFFGPGTRLTVL.